The 26 T cell receptor beta chains below all came from one sample that was sequenced in a study of T cells after posttransplantation cyclophosphamide. Some clones are missing from TCRdb's copy, which holds only in-frame ones; the method was immunoSEQ multiplex PCR. The table has 45,000 to 65,000 clones, roughly 92% seen once; the top ten hold approximately 2.9%. Sequenced input: PBMCs. These receptors all stem from a woman in her 30s in good health and a related stem cell transplant donor.

The rearrangement uses TRBV27 and TRBJ2-4; 7 bases are a match to TRBD1. V lost 4 bases and J lost 0; bases outside the gene matches: 6. The CDR3 is 16 amino acids. CDR1 MNHEY and CDR2 SMNVEV come from the germline V gene (reference sequence). Here the CDR3 reads CASSSWDSLAKNIQYF. The CDR3 DNA follows: TGTGCCAGCAGTTCCTGGGACAGCCTAGCCAAAAACATTCAGTACTTC.

This rearrangement joins TRBV30 to TRBJ1-2; 8 bases agree with TRBD1. CDR1 and CDR2 (germline): GTSNPN, SVGIG (reference sequence). The CDR3 has 17 residues. The V and J ends lost 5 bases and 4 bases, in that order; junction bases with no gene match: 18. For the CDR3, the DNA is TGTGCCTGGGTGGGAGTTTTCGGACAGGGCGCGACCTATGGCTACACCTTC. Translated, it gives CAWVGVFGQGATYGYTF.

The count of this clone is one. V usage is TRBV4-1 and J usage is TRBJ1-5; D is unresolved. CDR3 size: 14 residues. V was shortened by 3 bases and J by 5 bases, with 11 bases between the two germline ends. Germline CDR1 and CDR2: MGHRA and YSYEKL. CDR3 in DNA: TGCGCCAGCAGCCACGGAAGAGGGTATCAGCCCCAGCATTTT. It yields the protein CASSHGRGYQPQHF.

This chain links TRBV6-5 with TRBJ2-7, with 8 nucleotides matching TRBD1. The CDR3 is 13 residues long. CDR1 is MNHEY, CDR2 SVGAGI, per germline. V shed 10 bases, J shed 3 bases, and the junction held 8 bases outside the gene matches. The CDR3 protein is CATVDRGDYEQYF. CDR3 nucleotide sequence: TGTGCCACCGTAGACAGGGGCGACTACGAGCAGTACTTC.

This clone was seen a handful of times. CDR3 sequence reads: CASSHRGPGKPLSTHDEKLFF. CDR3 bases: TGCGCCAGCAGTCACAGGGGACCAGGAAAACCCCTTTCGACTCATGATGAAAAACTGTTTTTT. The chain employs TRBV23-1 and TRBJ1-4; D is possibly TRBD1 (6 bases). Being an ORF, TRBV23-1 has a function that is uncertain. CDR3 length: 21 residues. V was pared by 3 bases and J by 6 bases, with 32 bases between.

The rearrangement uses TRBV29-1 and TRBJ1-1; 7 nucleotides align to TRBD1. V shed 7 bases and J 10 bases; nucleotides not matched to a gene: 15. CDR3 size: 13 residues. Looked up from germline, CDR1 is SQVTM and CDR2 is ANQGSEA. The CDR3 nucleotides are TGCAGCGGTAATTCAGCGGTAGGGGGCTCAGCTTTCTTT. Translating it yields CSGNSAVGGSAFF.

The DNA of the CDR3 is TGTGCCAGTAGTATTTTGACTGCGGCTAATGAAAAACTGTTTTTT. Translation gives CASSILTAANEKLFF. This chain joins TRBV19 and TRBJ1-4; D remains ambiguous. Germline loops: CDR1 LNHDA, CDR2 SQIVND (reference sequence). With 3 bases removed from V and 3 bases from J, the gap between germline ends came to 11 bases. The CDR3 is 15 residues long.

This chain links TRBV5-4 with TRBJ1-1, with 7 positions matching TRBD1. V lost 3 bases and J lost 0; bases outside the gene matches: 2. This CDR3 has 14 residues. Germline V gene data show CDR1 as SGHNT and CDR2 as YYREEE (reference sequence). Here the CDR3 DNA reads TGTGCCAGCAGCTCGGGACAGATGAACACTGAAGCTTTCTTT. This encodes CASSSGQMNTEAFF.

This rearrangement joins TRBV6-4 to TRBJ1-1; D perhaps matches TRBD1 (5 bases). Germline V gives CDR1 MRHNA, CDR2 SNTAGT. Trimming took off 3 bases at V and 12 bases at J, with 17 bases between the two ends. This CDR3 is 13 amino acids long. The CDR3 DNA sequence: TGTGCCAGCAGTGAGGGGCAGGAGGGAAGGACTTTCTTT. Translation gives CASSEGQEGRTFF.

The V gene is TRBV7-3, the J gene TRBJ2-2, with D unresolved. CDR3 length equals 15 residues. Trimming removed 5 bases at V and 2 bases at J, with 12 bases between. From germline, CDR1 is SGHTA and CDR2 FQGTGA. The CDR3 DNA is TGTGCCAGCAGCCGCCAGGCTGATAACACCGGGGAGCTGTTTTTT. Translated: CASSRQADNTGELFF.

This clone turned up a few times. V gene TRBV28 combines with J gene TRBJ1-1; TRBD1 agrees at 7 bases. The trim removed 5 bases at V and 1 base at J, leaving 4 bases unmatched. In germline, CDR1 is MDHEN, CDR2 SYDVKM. This CDR3 spans 14 amino acids. CDR3 DNA: TGTGCCAGCAGTCTGGGACAGCAGAACACTGAAGCTTTCTTT. The encoded protein is CASSLGQQNTEAFF.

The chain is built from TRBV4-1 and TRBJ1-5; D is perhaps TRBD1 (5 bases). This CDR3 comprises 15 residues. Trimming pared 1 base from V and 4 bases from J, leaving 11 bases between. Germline CDR1 MGHRA, CDR2 YSYEKL. The CDR3 nucleotides are TGCGCCAGCAGCCAAGTAACAGGTTATAATCAGCCCCAGCATTTT. It yields the protein CASSQVTGYNQPQHF.

V and J are TRBV11-3 and TRBJ1-2; perhaps TRBD1 as D (5 bases). Germline loops: CDR1 SGHNT, CDR2 YENEEA. V lost 4 bases and J 0 bases, leaving 12 bases between the germline ends. This CDR3 is built from 15 residues. The CDR3 bases are TGTGCCAGCAGCTCGCGGGGGGACCCTAACTATGGCTACACCTTC. This translates into CASSSRGDPNYGYTF.

V is TRBV2 and J is TRBJ1-2, with D possibly being TRBD1 (5 bases). CDR3 length: 14 residues. V was trimmed by 4 bases and J by 0 bases, leaving 9 bases between them. Germline CDR1 reads SNHLY; CDR2 reads FYNNEI. The CDR3: CASSGQRSNYGYTF. CDR3 DNA sequence: TGTGCCAGCAGTGGACAGCGATCTAACTATGGCTACACCTTC.

The V call is TRBV6-5, the J call TRBJ2-3; TRBD1 matches 8 bases. The CDR3 consists of 15 residues. V was pared by 2 bases and J by 7 bases, with 8 bases of the junction left unmatched. Germline values: CDR1 MNHEY, CDR2 SVGAGI. CDR3 nucleotide sequence: TGTGCCAGCAGTTACCGCGGACAGGGACAATATACGCAGTATTTT. Its protein product is CASSYRGQGQYTQYF.

V usage is TRBV7-8 and J usage is TRBJ2-5; 8 bases map to TRBD2. The CDR3 extends over 13 amino acids. Germline CDR1 is SGHVS and CDR2 is FQNEAQ. J lost 7 bases, V lost 4 bases, and 5 bases had no gene match. The chain's CDR3 is CASSSGGRGTQYF. CDR3 DNA sequence: TGTGCCAGCAGCTCGGGGGGGCGGGGGACCCAGTACTTC. Supplemented by reference TRBV7-8 and TRBJ2-5, the full variable domain reads GAGVSQSPRYKVAKRGQDVALRCDPISGHVSLFWYQQALGQGPEFLTYFQNEAQLDKSGLPSDRFFAERPEGSVSTLKIQRTQQEDSAVYLCASSSGGRGTQYFGPGTRLLVL.

V is TRBV15 and J is TRBJ1-1; D remains unclear. Germline V gene data show CDR1 as LNHNV and CDR2 as YYDKDF (reference sequence). CDR3 length: 13 residues. V gave up 0 bases and J gave up 3 bases, with 5 bases separating them. CDR3 coding DNA: TGTGCCACCAGCAGAGATCGAGACACTGAAGCTTTCTTT. Its protein is CATSRDRDTEAFF.

The gene calls are TRBV10-3 and TRBJ2-7; 8 bases fit TRBD1. Germline V gene lookup returns CDR1 ENHRY and CDR2 SYGVKD. CDR3 size: 14 residues. The ends lost 8 bases at V and 2 bases at J; junction bases unmatched: 8. CDR3 DNA sequence: TGTGCCATCCGAGATGACAGGGGACCCTACGAGCAGTACTTC. This translates into CAIRDDRGPYEQYF.

This chain's CDR3 is CATSRVIEPYGYTF. CDR3 nucleotides: TGTGCCACCAGCAGAGTCATCGAGCCTTATGGCTACACCTTC. The V gene is TRBV15, the J gene TRBJ1-2; D ambiguous. Germline V gene sequence: CDR1 LNHNV, CDR2 YYDKDF (reference sequence). V lost 1 base and J lost 5, with 11 bases in between. The CDR3 is 14 amino acids.

V is TRBV6-4 and J is TRBJ1-4; 9 bases are shared with TRBD1. CDR1 is MRHNA, CDR2 SNTAGT, per germline. This CDR3 has 16 amino acids. V lost 6 bases, J lost 5 bases, and 10 bases stayed unmatched. This CDR3 reads CASSLFAGTGNEKLFF. The DNA for the CDR3 is TGTGCCAGCAGCTTATTCGCCGGGACAGGGAATGAAAAACTGTTTTTT.

This clone came up once. The genes are TRBV15 and TRBJ2-1; the D is unclear. The V end lost 1 base, the J end lost 8 bases, and 12 bases lay between the germline ends. Germline V gene sequence: CDR1 LNHNV, CDR2 YYDKDF (reference sequence). This CDR3 contains 14 residues. The CDR3 is CATSRGSQYDEQFF. CDR3 sequence (DNA): TGTGCCACCAGCAGAGGATCCCAGTACGATGAGCAGTTCTTC. Full variable domain (missing parts from reference TRBV15 and TRBJ2-1): DAMVIQNPRYQVTQFGKPVTLSCSQTLNHNVMYWYQQKSSQAPKLLFHYYDKDFNNEADTPDNFQSRRPNTSFCFLDIRSPGLGDTAMYLCATSRGSQYDEQFFGPGTRLTVL.

The chain uses TRBV7-3 and TRBJ2-2; 7 bases align to TRBD1. The CDR3 runs 16 residues. The ends lost 1 base at V and 0 bases at J; junction bases unmatched: 2. The V gene's germline CDR1 is SGHTA and CDR2 FQGTGA. The CDR3 loop is CASSLNGQANTGELFF. In DNA form, the CDR3 reads TGTGCCAGCAGCTTAAACGGACAGGCGAACACCGGGGAGCTGTTTTTT.

This chain connects TRBV5-1 to TRBJ2-1; TRBD1 matches at 8 bases. The CDR3 has 15 residues. Unmatched junction bases numbered 6, after V lost 1 base and J lost 6 bases. In germline, CDR1 is SGHRS, CDR2 YFSETQ. The CDR3 bases are TGCGCCAGCAGCTTGCTCCAGGGGGCTATCAATGAGCAGTTCTTC. Protein sequence: CASSLLQGAINEQFF. The full variable domain, in which reference TRBV5-1 and TRBJ2-1 provide the parts outside the CDR3, is KAGVTQTPRYLIKTRGQQVTLSCSPISGHRSVSWYQQTPGQGLQFLFEYFSETQRNKGNFPGRFSGRQFSNSRSEMNVSTLELGDSALYLCASSLLQGAINEQFFGPGTRLTVL.

This clone turned up a few times. J is TRBJ1-6 and V is TRBV19; tentative D call: TRBD1 (5 bases). This CDR3 contains 14 residues. Trimming removed 3 bases from V and 4 bases from J, with 7 bases in between. Germline V gene sequence: CDR1 LNHDA, CDR2 SQIVND (reference sequence). CDR3 region: CASSIRDYNSPLHF. CDR3 nucleotides: TGTGCCAGTAGTATCAGGGATTATAATTCACCCCTCCACTTT.

The rearrangement uses TRBV10-3 and TRBJ2-7, with 10 bases matching TRBD2. V was clipped by 7 bases and J by 2 bases; unmatched bases: 8. The CDR3 sequence is 15 residues long. From germline, CDR1 is ENHRY and CDR2 SYGVKD. The CDR3 nucleotides are TGTGCCATCATGGGAAGCGGGGGGGCTGCCTACGAGCAGTACTTC. Encoded protein: CAIMGSGGAAYEQYF.

This chain joins TRBV4-2 and TRBJ1-1; tentative D call: TRBD1 (5 bases). Germline V gives CDR1 LGHNA, CDR2 YNFKEQ. CDR3 length: 16 residues. Trimming removed 1 base from V and 1 base from J, with 13 bases in between. CDR3 sequence (DNA): TGTGCCAGCAGCCAAGCCTCGGGGGGTTCGAACACTGAAGCTTTCTTT. This sequence encodes CASSQASGGSNTEAFF.